This passage covers 18 T cell receptor beta chains from one sample sequenced in a study of T cell clones after liver transplantation. Data came from immunoSEQ multiplex PCR; TCRdb stores just in-frame clones and leaves some out. The sample shows about 45,000 clones, 70% to 90% of them seen only once. The specimen comprised CD4+ T cells from blood, sampled 24 months after liver transplant. All receptors derive from a human patient who received a liver transplant. Some T cells may be provided by the graft donor.

V usage is TRBV7-2 and J usage is TRBJ2-5; D may be TRBD1 (5 bases). Trimming cost V 3 bases and J 5 bases, with 13 bases left between them. Germline V CDR1 and CDR2: SGHTA, FQGNSA. The CDR3 sequence is 14 residues long. This CDR3 reads CASSFGATVETQYF. Here the CDR3 DNA reads TGTGCCAGCAGCTTTGGCGCGACAGTGGAGACCCAGTACTTC.

This chain's CDR3 is CASSQAPGGADTQYF. CDR3 in DNA: TGCGCCAGCAGCCAAGCCCCCGGAGGGGCGGATACGCAGTATTTT. The chain joins TRBV4-3 to TRBJ2-3, with D maybe TRBD2 (6 bases). The V and J ends lost 1 base and 6 bases respectively, with 14 bases between them. Germline V gene lookup returns CDR1 LGHNA and CDR2 YSLEER. This CDR3 is 15 amino acids long.

V usage is TRBV5-4 and J usage is TRBJ2-7; 11 nucleotides align to TRBD2. CDR1 and CDR2 from the germline V gene are SGHNT and YYREEE (reference sequence). V lost 3 bases to trimming and J lost 0 bases; unmatched junction nucleotides: 8. The CDR3 runs 17 residues. The CDR3 protein is CASSSPTSGTSSYEQYF. As DNA, the CDR3 is TGTGCCAGCAGCTCACCGACTAGCGGGACTAGCTCCTACGAGCAGTACTTC.

The rearrangement links TRBV7-8 to TRBJ2-3; TRBD1 matches 9 bases. Germline CDR1 reads SGHVS; CDR2 reads FQNEAQ. This CDR3 is built from 17 residues. J was trimmed by 4 bases and V by 2 bases; bases with no gene match: 10. The CDR3 is CASSLRPRDRVPDTQYF. DNA for the CDR3: TGTGCCAGCAGCTTAAGGCCCCGGGACAGGGTCCCAGATACGCAGTATTTT. Using reference TRBV7-8 and TRBJ2-3 for the parts outside the CDR3, the full variable domain is GAGVSQSPRYKVAKRGQDVALRCDPISGHVSLFWYQQALGQGPEFLTYFQNEAQLDKSGLPSDRFFAERPEGSVSTLKIQRTQQEDSAVYLCASSLRPRDRVPDTQYFGPGTRLTVL.

The chain joins TRBV19 to TRBJ2-7; D is possibly TRBD1 (6 bases). This CDR3 contains 15 residues. The V and J ends lost 3 bases and 3 bases respectively, with 15 bases between them. The germline CDR1 and CDR2 sequences are LNHDA and SQIVND (reference sequence). The CDR3 loop reads CASSISRGSGYEQYF. The CDR3 coding sequence is TGTGCCAGTAGTATCAGTAGGGGGAGTGGCTACGAGCAGTACTTC. The entire variable domain, with the rest obtained from reference TRBV19 and TRBJ2-7, is as follows: DGGITQSPKYLFRKEGQNVTLSCEQNLNHDAMYWYRQDPGQGLRLIYYSQIVNDFQKGDIAEGYSVSREKKESFPLTVTSAQKNPTAFYLCASSISRGSGYEQYFGPGTRLTVT.

This sequence joins TRBV11-2 and TRBJ2-5; possible D gene TRBD2, 5 bases. Germline lookup yields CDR1 SGHAT and CDR2 FQNNGV. This CDR3 region has 14 residues. V was cut by 5 bases and J by 2 bases, with 12 bases left in between. CDR3 amino acids: CASSPNPGQETQYF. The CDR3 DNA reads as TGTGCCAGCAGCCCAAACCCGGGGCAAGAGACCCAGTACTTC.

The chain recombines TRBV29-1 with TRBJ2-3; no clear D. The germline CDR1 and CDR2 sequences are SQVTM and ANQGSEA. V shed 3 bases and J shed 0 bases, with 10 bases lying between them. CDR3 length: 14 amino acids. CDR3 nucleotides: TGCAGCGTTGAGGGCAGATCTAGCACAGATACGCAGTATTTT. This codes for CSVEGRSSTDTQYF.

The chain couples TRBV27 to TRBJ2-5; D uncertain. Trimming took off 4 bases at V and 8 bases at J, with 8 bases between the two ends. CDR1 MNHEY and CDR2 SMNVEV come from the germline V gene (reference sequence). The length of the CDR3 is 11 residues. CDR3 sequence: CASSWGPTQYF. The CDR3 nucleotides read TGTGCCAGCAGTTGGGGTCCCACCCAGTACTTC.

The chain employs TRBV27 and TRBJ2-7, with D maybe TRBD2 (6 bases). V was clipped by 4 bases and J by 2 bases, with 9 bases between them. This CDR3 comprises 13 residues. The germline V gene encodes CDR1 MNHEY and CDR2 SMNVEV (reference sequence). The CDR3 region is CASSSTSTYEQYF. The CDR3 DNA reads TGTGCCAGCAGTTCGACTAGTACCTACGAGCAGTACTTC.

This clone was seen just once. The V and J genes are TRBV7-3 and TRBJ2-1, with 10 bases aligning to TRBD2. Germline loops: CDR1 SGHTA, CDR2 FQGTGA. The length of the CDR3 is 14 residues. The V segment lost 4 bases and the J segment 9 bases; nucleotides outside the gene matches: 6. This CDR3 reads CASSSGTSVSEQFF. CDR3 DNA: TGTGCCAGCAGCTCCGGGACTAGCGTCAGTGAGCAGTTCTTC.

The chain carries TRBV2 and TRBJ2-3; 9 bases align to TRBD1. There are 14 residues in the CDR3. Looked up from germline, CDR1 is SNHLY and CDR2 is FYNNEI. J was trimmed by 6 bases and V by 6 bases; bases with no gene match: 7. CDR3 sequence (DNA): TGTGCCAGCAGCTCACAGGGGGCTTGGGATACGCAGTATTTT. Amino acid sequence: CASSSQGAWDTQYF. Filled out from reference TRBV2 and TRBJ2-3, the complete variable domain reads EPEVTQTPSHQVTQMGQEVILRCVPISNHLYFYWYRQILGQKVEFLVSFYNNEISEKSEIFDDQFSVERPDGSNFTLKIRSTKLEDSAMYFCASSSQGAWDTQYFGPGTRLTVL.

The chain employs TRBV5-4 and TRBJ2-7; 15 bases agree with TRBD2. V was clipped by 3 bases and J by 2 bases; unmatched bases: 15. The CDR3 covers 20 residues. Germline V lookup: CDR1 SGHNT, CDR2 YYREEE (reference sequence). CDR3: CASSSAVGTSGGHYPYEQYF. Written as DNA, the CDR3 is TGTGCCAGCAGCTCCGCCGTCGGGACTAGCGGGGGGCACTACCCCTACGAGCAGTACTTC.

The V and J genes are TRBV9 and TRBJ1-1, with 7 positions matching TRBD1. CDR3 length: 15 amino acids. The germline V gene encodes CDR1 SGDLS and CDR2 YYNGEE. With 4 bases clipped from V and 10 bases from J, the junction kept 16 bases outside the gene matches. The CDR3 DNA sequence: TGTGCCAGCAGCCCTCGAGGAGGGGGCATAAGCGTAGCTTTCTTT. It encodes CASSPRGGGISVAFF.

This chain links TRBV5-1 with TRBJ2-7, with 11 nucleotides matching TRBD1. The CDR3 runs to 15 residues. The germline gives CDR1 SGHRS, CDR2 YFSETQ. The junction had 6 bases not matched to a gene; V was cut back by 4 bases and J by 3 bases. The CDR3 protein is CASSPAGTGGYEQYF. CDR3 nucleotides: TGCGCCAGCAGCCCGGCCGGGACAGGGGGCTACGAGCAGTACTTC.

This clone was seen once. The rearrangement joins TRBV5-3 to TRBJ1-5; no reliable D call. TRBV5-3 is recorded as an ORF, its role being uncertain. This CDR3 contains 14 residues. CDR3 nucleotide sequence: TGTGCTATACCTAGAAGAGAAAGCAATCAGCCCCAGCATTTT. Encoded protein: CAIPRRESNQPQHF.

The rearrangement joins TRBV18 to TRBJ1-5; weak D call: TRBD1 (5 bases). The length of the CDR3 is 15 residues. Looked up from germline, CDR1 is KGHSH and CDR2 is LQKENI. V was trimmed by 2 bases and J by 1 base, leaving 9 bases between them. The CDR3 DNA follows: TGTGCCAGCTCACCAAGGGGAGGGAGCAATCAGCCCCAGCATTTT. Amino acid sequence: CASSPRGGSNQPQHF.

V is TRBV5-6 and J is TRBJ1-1, with D tentatively TRBD1 (6 bases). The CDR3 runs to 13 residues. The V and J ends lost 4 bases and 7 bases respectively, with 14 bases between them. CDR1 is SGHDT and CDR2 is YYEEEE in the germline V gene. The CDR3 is CASSRGGFDEAFF. The CDR3 bases are TGTGCCAGCAGCCGAGGGGGATTTGATGAAGCTTTCTTT. Complete variable domain (other parts from reference TRBV5-6 and TRBJ1-1): DAGVTQSPTHLIKTRGQQVTLRCSPKSGHDTVSWYQQALGQGPQFIFQYYEEEERQRGNFPDRFSGHQFPNYSSELNVNALLLGDSALYLCASSRGGFDEAFFGQGTRLTVV.

This clone was seen once. This chain connects TRBV6-1 to TRBJ2-3, with TRBD1 matching 7 bases. The CDR3 runs 15 residues. Per germline, CDR1 MNHNS and CDR2 SASEGT. V lost 5 bases to trimming and J lost 4 bases; unmatched junction nucleotides: 9. The CDR3 nucleotides are TGTGCCAGCAGTAAGTCAACAGGGGTGGCAGATACGCAGTATTTT. The encoded protein is CASSKSTGVADTQYF.